The next 6 T cell receptor beta chains were all read from a single sample in a study of blood T cell repertoires in COVID-19. Data came from immunoSEQ multiplex PCR; TCRdb stores just in-frame clones and leaves some out. The data contain some 250,000 clones, roughly 93% of them singletons. Sequencing used PBMCs or T cells enriched from blood (not recorded which). Source of these receptors: a woman aged 35 to 49 with acute COVID-19.

The V call is TRBV5-6, the J call TRBJ2-3; 9 bases are shared with TRBD2. Losses at the gene ends were 4 bases for V and 2 bases for J; bases not matched to a gene: 8. This CDR3 has 16 amino acids. Germline V gives CDR1 SGHDT, CDR2 YYEEEE. CDR3 coding DNA: TGTGCCAGCAGCCGAGGCGGGGGGGCCTCCACAGATACGCAGTATTTT. Translated: CASSRGGGASTDTQYF.

This clone is a singleton in its sample. The V gene is TRBV6-5, the J gene TRBJ1-2, with D tentatively TRBD1 (5 bases). The CDR3 length is 14 residues. V was pared by 6 bases and J by 0 bases, with 11 bases between. Germline-derived CDR1 and CDR2 are MNHEY and SVGAGI. CDR3 nucleotide sequence: TGTGCCAGCAGACCGGTACAGGCTAACTATGGCTACACCTTC. This encodes CASRPVQANYGYTF.

The chain links TRBV2 to TRBJ2-3; D not resolved. Deletions cut 7 bases from V and 5 bases from J, with 10 bases between. CDR1 and CDR2 from the germline V gene are SNHLY and FYNNEI. CDR3 length: 12 amino acids. For the CDR3, the DNA is TGTGCCAGCACGCCCGTCGGAGATACGCAGTATTTT. It specifies CASTPVGDTQYF.

The chain is built from TRBV3-1 (or the pseudogene TRBV3-2) and TRBJ2-1, with a tentative D call TRBD2 (6 bases). This CDR3 contains 15 residues. V lost 1 base and J 5 bases, leaving 12 bases between the germline ends. The germline V gene encodes CDR1 LGHDT and CDR2 YNNKEL (reference sequence). CDR3 nucleotide sequence: TGTGCCAGCAGCCAAGGGGCTAGCGTCAACAATGAGCAGTTCTTC. This gives the protein CASSQGASVNNEQFF.

The CDR3 sequence is CASSPVSGRALLSATQYF. The DNA for the CDR3 is TGTGCCAGCAGTCCGGTTAGCGGGAGGGCCCTGTTGAGTGCGACCCAGTACTTC. J is TRBJ2-5 and V is TRBV28, with 11 bases aligning to TRBD2. Per germline, CDR1 MDHEN and CDR2 SYDVKM. The CDR3 runs to 18 residues. Trimming removed 5 bases from V and 7 bases from J; junction bases left unmatched: 18.

The chain couples TRBV19 to TRBJ1-1; D ambiguous. Trimming shortened V by 3 bases and J by 7 bases, and 9 bases separated the two germline ends. Germline values: CDR1 LNHDA, CDR2 SQIVND (reference sequence). This CDR3 region has 12 residues. In DNA, the CDR3 is TGTGCCAGTAGTATGCGGGAGAGTGAAGCTTTCTTT. Translating gives CASSMRESEAFF.